The rows below give T cell receptor beta chains drawn from one sample of a study of graft-versus-host responses after intestinal transplantation. No antigen is known for these receptors. The table came from immunoSEQ multiplex PCR; TCRdb's copy has only in-frame clones and leaves some out. Of over 75,000 clones detected, just under 95% appear once; the ten largest clones hold roughly 0.069%. This specimen consisted of unstimulated CD8+ T cells sorted from spleen or lymph node cells, obtained before transplant. Receptors were obtained from a human donor who was the organ donor for an intestinal transplant. Both conserved end residues are part of each CDR3. Each record gives: J gene, V gene, clone size, CDR3 protein. Size is omitted from some rows. Given values are once, few, many or a class for expanded clones.

>TRBJ2-1|TRBV2|-
CASSGGGYNEQFF
>TRBJ1-5|TRBV19|-
CASRPERQIKSPYSNQPQHF
>TRBJ1-6|TRBV20-1|-
CSAAGSLYHHF
>TRBJ1-4|TRBV11-2|-
CASSPGQGAPVFEKLFF
>TRBJ2-7|TRBV5-3|-
CARSLLAGGSYEQYF
>TRBJ1-1|TRBV29-1|-
CSVEDAENTEAFF
>TRBJ2-1|TRBV19|-
CASSTPTGTSGGRLDEQFF
>TRBJ2-7|TRBV10-3|once
CAISDRGSFREQYF
>TRBJ2-5|TRBV7-8|-
CASSSHLRRDRETQYF
>TRBJ2-3|TRBV5-8|-
CASSFGGTSTDTQYF
>TRBJ2-7|TRBV28|once
CASSLSQGGDEQYF
>TRBJ1-2|TRBV14|-
CASSQLIQGAYGYTF
>TRBJ2-5|TRBV2|-
CASNRQETQYF
>TRBJ2-3|TRBV4-1|-
CASSQGRGLSTDTQYF
>TRBJ2-7|TRBV10-2|-
CASSPDRIPSYEQYF
>TRBJ2-7|TRBV29-1|-
CSVEDGTGEGWEQYF
>TRBJ1-1|TRBV27|-
CASSVTTPRQGAGTEAFF
>TRBJ1-4|TRBV10-2|-
CASSESLDRGRLNEKLFF
>TRBJ1-2|TRBV6-5|-
CASSYAGSDGYTF
>TRBJ2-4|TRBV9|-
CASSVGGSGDIQYF